The 19 T cell receptor delta chains below were found in one sample sequenced in a study of gamma delta lymphoproliferative disorders and STAT genes. The receptor sequences were amplified from genomic DNA of peripheral blood mononuclear cells. TCRdb re-identified clones in the multiplex PCR reads via CATT. This sample has more than 1,200 delta-chain clones, with around 2.9% found just once. Sequenced input: blood. These receptors originate from a human donor with gamma-delta T-cell large granular lymphocyte leukemia.

Of note for this clone: This DNA's translation and the protein TCRdb lists, from a much larger clone, do not match at residue 15, likely due to a read error; the protein shown is translated from the DNA. V gene TRDV1 combines with J gene TRDJ1, with a tentative D call TRDD3 (5 bases). CDR1 is TSWWSYY, CDR2 QGS, per germline. The CDR3 has 19 residues. In nucleotides, the CDR3 is TGTGCTCTTGGGGAACCATTTCTACCCGGGGGCCTCTACACCGGTAAACTCATCTTT. Its protein is CALGEPFLPGGLYTGKLIF.

As to this clone: This likely reflects a read error, since a far larger clone is one base away. Additional DNA sequences in this sample encode the identical CDR3. This rearrangement joins TRDV1 to TRDJ1; D possibly corresponds to TRDD3 (6 bases). This CDR3 is 17 amino acids long. The germline gives CDR1 TSWWSYY, CDR2 QGS. The CDR3 region is CALVNEPPGLGTHKLIF. CDR3 coding DNA: TGTGCCCTTGTAAACGAGCCCCCGGGGCTGGGGACACATAAACTCATCTTT.

This clone is categorized as medium-sized. The chain is built from TRDV1 and TRDJ1, with TRDD3 matching over 13 bases. The CDR3 spans 20 residues. CDR1 and CDR2 from the germline V gene are TSWWSYY and QGS. Losses at the gene ends were 3 bases for V and 0 bases for J; bases not matched to a gene: 13. The CDR3 sequence is CALGESLNWGIRPNTDKLIF. The CDR3 DNA sequence: TGTGCTCTTGGGGAGTCTCTCAACTGGGGGATACGTCCTAACACCGATAAACTCATCTTT.

Worth noting for this clone: TCRdb pairs this DNA with a much larger clone's protein that differs at residue 14, likely a read error; the protein shown was translated from the DNA. The rearrangement joins TRDV1 to TRDJ1, with D maybe TRDD3 (6 bases). This CDR3 is 16 amino acids long. Germline lookup yields CDR1 TSWWSYY and CDR2 QGS. V lost 2 bases to trimming and J lost 12 bases, with 25 bases between them. The CDR3 loop is CALGERRGGGEYIFIF. The CDR3 DNA reads TGTGCTCTTGGGGAAAGGAGGGGGGGAGGAGAGTATATCTTCATCTTT.

As for this clone: This may be a read error: a much more frequent sequence differs by one nucleotide. This same CDR3 is encoded by further DNA sequences in the sample. This chain uses TRAV23/DV6 with TRDJ1, with D unclear. CDR1 is NTAFDY and CDR2 is IRPDVSE in the germline V gene (reference sequence). There are 12 residues in the CDR3. This CDR3 is CAASVGTDKLIF. Here the CDR3 DNA reads TGCGCAGCAAGCGTTGGCACCGATAAACTCATCTTT. Full variable domain (rest looked up from reference TRAV23/DV6 and TRDJ1): QQQVKQSPQSLIVQKGGISIINCAYENTAFDYFPWYQQFPGKGPALLIAIRPDVSEKKEGRFTISFNKSAKQFSLHIMDSQPGDSATYFCAASVGTDKLIFGKGTRVTVEP.

This clone is medium-sized by share. A far bigger clonotype differs at one base, so this is likely a read error. This chain links TRAV29/DV5 with TRDJ1, with TRDD3 matching over 9 bases. The length of the CDR3 is 17 residues. CDR1 is NSMFDY and CDR2 is ISSIKDK in the germline V gene. V lost 3 bases and J lost 0; bases outside the gene matches: 12. The CDR3 DNA is TGTGCAGCAACTTCCTCGTACTGGGGGACCTACACCGATAAACTCATCTTT. Its protein is CAATSSYWGTYTDKLIF.

In nucleotides, the CDR3 is TGTGCTCTTGGGGCCCCTTCCTCCCCTACTGGGGGACCAACCGATAAACTCATCTTT. This codes for CALGAPSSPTGGPTDKLIF. The chain joins TRDV1 to TRDJ1; 9 bases align to TRDD3. The J gene is not listed in TCRdb, so it was assigned here from a DNA match to germline. Germline V CDR1 and CDR2: TSWWSYY, QGS. Trimming cost V 4 bases and J 2 bases; bases outside gene matches: 17. The CDR3 is 19 residues long.

This clone was detected ten times or more. One base separates it from a far larger clone, so it is likely a read error. Other DNA sequences within the sample encode an identical CDR3. The V gene is TRDV1, the J gene TRDJ1; TRDD3 matches 7 bases. CDR1 TSWWSYY and CDR2 QGS come from the germline V gene. CDR3 size: 12 residues. CDR3 coding DNA: TGTGCCCTTGGGGATATTTCCGGAAAACTCATCTTT. This sequence encodes CALGDISGKLIF.

The table lists this clone with a few counts. Only one base separates this from a far larger clonotype, so it likely reflects a read error. This sample includes further DNA sequences coding for the same CDR3. The chain employs TRDV3 and TRDJ1; 9 bases line up with TRDD3. Germline CDR1 is TVYSNPD and CDR2 is GDNSRS (reference sequence). The CDR3 length is 15 residues. DNA of the CDR3: TGCGCCTTTGCTAGGGGGATACTAAACACCGATAAACTCATCTTT. It specifies CAFARGILNTDKLIF.

This clone is classed as medium-sized. V and J are TRDV3 and TRDJ1; 12 positions agree with TRDD3. Trimming took 0 bases from V and 1 from J; bases not matched to a gene: 27. In germline, CDR1 is TVYSNPD, CDR2 GDNSRS (reference sequence). This CDR3 comprises 23 residues. This chain's CDR3 is CAFRVPTSYPFWGIRASTDKLIF. The CDR3, as DNA: TGTGCCTTTAGGGTCCCTACTTCTTACCCTTTCTGGGGGATACGCGCCTCCACCGATAAACTCATCTTT.

This clone occurred a few times. This sequence is one base from a far larger clone and is likely a read error. Other DNA variants within this sample encode the same CDR3. J gene TRDJ1 was identified, but the V gene was not called; whether TRDD3, the table's D call, matches the DNA was not checked. The CDR3 totals 15 residues. CDR3: CASILRGTYTDKLIF. CDR3 bases: TGCGCCTCCATCCTTAGGGGGACGTACACCGATAAACTCATCTTT.

With respect to this clone: A far larger clone is just one base off, so this is likely a read error. The sample has other DNA sequences that encode this CDR3 too. This chain connects TRDV3 to TRDJ1; possibly TRDD2 for D (7 bases). This CDR3 has 20 residues. CDR1 is TVYSNPD, CDR2 GDNSRS, per germline (reference sequence). This CDR3 reads CAFDLPSFSRGGPYTDKLIF. The CDR3 nucleotides are TGTGCCTTCGATCTTCCTTCCTTCTCTAGGGGGGGACCCTACACCGATAAACTCATTTTT.

In its sample, this clone was seen many times. A single base is all that separates this from a far larger clone, so a read error is likely. Distinct nucleotide sequences in the sample also encode this CDR3. The chain carries TRDV1 and TRDJ1; TRDD2 is a possible D gene (5 bases). This CDR3 has 19 amino acids. Germline CDR1 and CDR2: TSWWSYY and QGS. CDR3 residues: CALGEAAPYQPSYTDKLIF. In nucleotides, the CDR3 is TGTGCTCTTGGGGAAGCCGCTCCCTACCAGCCTTCGTACACCGATAAGCTCATCTTT.

With respect to this clone: TCRdb pairs this DNA with a much larger clone's protein that differs at residue 5, likely a read error; the protein shown was translated from the DNA. The V call is TRDV1, the J call TRDJ2; TRDD3 matches at 7 bases. With V trimmed by 4 bases and J by 4 bases, 18 bases remained unmatched. Per the germline V gene, CDR1 is TSWWSYY and CDR2 is QGS. The CDR3 loop spans 19 amino acids. CDR3 residues: CALGGASPWGAFTTAQLFF. In nucleotides, the CDR3 is TGTGCTCTTGGGGGTGCTTCCCCCTGGGGGGCATTTACGACAGCACAACTCTTCTTT.

Turning to this clone: This is likely an artifact of a read error, given a far larger clone one base away. The genes are TRDV1 and TRDJ1; 8 bases agree with TRDD3. From germline, CDR1 is TSWWSYY and CDR2 QGS. V was clipped by 0 bases and J by 3 bases; unmatched bases: 18. This CDR3 has 20 residues. The CDR3 protein is CALGELGESYWGSLADKLIF. CDR3 DNA: TGTGCTCTTGGGGAACTAGGGGAATCCTACTGGGGGTCCCTCGCCGATAAACTCATCTTT.

At least ten counts were recorded for this clone. This likely stems from a read error, as it lies one base from a far larger clone. This specimen includes other DNA sequences encoding the same CDR3. The genes are TRDV1 and TRDJ1, with 7 bases aligning to TRDD3. The CDR3 loop spans 12 amino acids. CDR1 and CDR2 (germline): TSWWSYY, QGS. CDR3 region: CALGDISGKLIF. The CDR3 DNA reads as TGTGCTCTCGGGGATATTTCCGGAAAACTCATCTTT.

In its sample, this clone is medium-sized (0.01 to 0.1%). V gene TRDV1 combines with J gene TRDJ2; 13 bases match TRDD3. Trimming took 3 bases from V and 8 from J; bases not matched to a gene: 24. The germline V gene has CDR1 TSWWSYY and CDR2 QGS. The CDR3 is made up of 22 amino acids. The CDR3 reads CALGEVSYRIYWGIRLRAQLFF. The CDR3 region has the DNA TGTGCTCTTGGGGAGGTTTCCTACCGGATTTACTGGGGGATACGTTTGCGGGCACAACTCTTCTTT.

This clone was counted only a few times. With only one base between it and a far larger clone, this is likely a read error. Different DNA sequences within this sample yield the same CDR3. The chain carries TRDV1 and TRDJ1; 9 positions agree with TRDD2. The trim removed 9 bases at V and 0 bases at J, leaving 29 bases unmatched. The germline V gene encodes CDR1 TSWWSYY and CDR2 QGS. The CDR3 has 22 amino acids. The CDR3 here is CALGLPTGRLGLVIPHTDKLIF. The CDR3 coding sequence is TGTGCTCTGGGCCTTCCTACTGGGCGTCTGGGTTTGGTAATCCCTCACACCGATAAACTCATCTTT.

This clone was picked up a small number of times. This DNA's translation differs at residue 3 from TCRdb's protein, which comes from a much larger clone; a read error is likely, and the protein shown is translated from the DNA. CDR3 in DNA: TGTGCTCCTGGGGATCCTCCTAGGTACTGGGGGATAGGGCCCCACGCCGGTAAACTCATCTTT. Translated, it gives CAPGDPPRYWGIGPHAGKLIF. This chain uses TRDV1 with TRDJ1; 11 bases are shared with TRDD3. The CDR3 loop spans 21 amino acids. Germline V gene lookup returns CDR1 TSWWSYY and CDR2 QGS.